This T cell receptor (beta chain) was sequenced during a study of blood T cell repertoires in COVID-19 (dated by TCRdb to the early 2020s). As for the study more broadly: Samples covering the acute and convalescent phases of COVID-19 were provided by collaborators in the United States, Italy and Spain. The material from the prospective study consisted of cDNA or gDNA derived from T cells, B-cell-depleted T cells, or PBMCs. The dataset comprised deeply sampled blood TCRbeta repertoires from subjects exposed to, actively infected with, or recovered from COVID-19. The repertoires were released in a freely available public database intended as a resource for research on the immune response to SARS-CoV-2. A de-identified subject ID, COVID-19 status, age in years and sex were almost always included in the sample metadata. Where HLA class I and class II types were available, the types were taken from metadata supplied by the sample provider, not from assay-based typing. The samples were drawn from the first 160 participants of the ongoing ImmuneRACE study and from 950 to 1,500 subjects provided by 6 global collaborators.

The immunoSEQ Assay, a bias-controlled multiplex PCR, was used to amplify TCRbeta CDR3 regions from genomic DNA. On the authors' methods: The number of nucleated cells in each sample was estimated from the amplification of reference gene primers within the assay. To quantify the absolute abundance of each unique TCRbeta CDR3 rearrangement, sequence reads were collapsed and filtered. For each sample, productive Simpson clonality was calculated by taking the square root of Simpson's diversity index across productive rearrangements. The immuneACCESS repertoire file appears here via TCRdb, limited to in-frame rearrangements. These files lack a portion of the clones; in checked studies, under half of the deficit traces to unresolved V genes, and the cause of the others is not known. Clone size and V and J calls were adopted from that table, with D and trimming inferred from the DNA. The sample has approximately 170,000 clones on record, 80% to 90% of them singletons. 1.9% of the sample rests with the top ten.

Samples from volunteer blood donors who had recovered from COVID-19 were contributed by a second Seattle source. Whole blood was collected in K2EDTA tubes by collaborating institutions according to the institutions' own protocols. For TCRbeta analysis, collaborators shipped samples in one of three forms: frozen whole blood, isolated PBMCs, or DNA extracted from either of those sample types. Ends trimmed: V by 3 bases, J by 2 bases; bases unmatched to a gene: 3. Based on the germline V gene, the CDR1 and CDR2 sequences are SGHRS and YFSETQ. The CDR3 measures 16 amino acids from cysteine to phenylalanine. The retained sequence is limited to the CDR3, 48 bases, with the frame set at the first base. Remarks on this clone: Its antigen remains undetermined. No per-base quality is available; no much larger clone lies one base away.

The paper's findings and limits, for the study overall: The quantity of clinical and demographic metadata differed by source and by participant and was supplied without curation.

The V and J genes are TRBV5-1 and TRBJ2-3; the junction holds 13 bases that match TRBD2. The clonotype originates from a man aged 18-30 years who had recovered from COVID-19. The specimen sequenced was peripheral blood. The CDR3 is CASSSTSGRATDTQYF. Read as DNA, the sequence is TGCGCCAGCAGCTCTACTAGCGGGAGGGCCACAGATACGCAGTATTTT.